The 17 T cell receptor beta chains presented below share a single source sample, sequenced in a study of blood T cell repertoires in COVID-19. TCRdb's copy holds only in-frame clones and misses some; the assay was immunoSEQ multiplex PCR. The sample consists of under 200,000 clones, roughly 85% of them appearing once. Sequencing was done on a sample of peripheral blood. These receptors were obtained from a woman of 80 years or more with acute or convalescent COVID-19.

The chain has TRBV18 and TRBJ2-5, with TRBD1 matching over 10 bases. Germline trimming cut 3 bases from V and 6 bases from J; bases unmatched to any gene: 7. This CDR3 has 15 amino acids. Germline V gene lookup returns CDR1 KGHSH and CDR2 LQKENI. The CDR3 nucleotides are TGTGCCAGCTCACCCTCGACAGGGGGCGAGCAGACCCAGTACTTC. This encodes CASSPSTGGEQTQYF.

This chain connects TRBV24-1 to TRBJ1-2; no clear D gene. The germline V and J ends were trimmed by 1 base and 2 bases, with 7 bases remaining between them. This CDR3 has 14 residues. Looked up from germline, CDR1 is KGHDR and CDR2 is SFDVKD. The CDR3 DNA sequence: TGTGCCACCAGTGATTTCGAGGAGAACTATGGCTACACCTTC. This encodes CATSDFEENYGYTF.

The V call is TRBV3-1 (or the pseudogene TRBV3-2), the J call TRBJ1-1; no firm D call. The germline V gene has CDR1 LGHDT and CDR2 YNNKEL (reference sequence). Trimming took off 4 bases at V and 1 base at J, with 7 bases between the two ends. The CDR3 loop spans 13 amino acids. The CDR3 DNA follows: TGTGCCAGCAGCCCATCAGAGAACACTGAAGCTTTCTTT. Residues: CASSPSENTEAFF.

The V call is TRBV27, the J call TRBJ1-1; the D is unclear. V lost 2 bases and J lost 2, with 12 bases in between. Germline lookup yields CDR1 MNHEY and CDR2 SMNVEV (reference sequence). The CDR3 is made up of 15 amino acids. CDR3 in amino acids: CASSLKMTPNTEAFF. The CDR3 DNA follows: TGTGCCAGCAGTTTAAAAATGACACCTAACACTGAAGCTTTCTTT.

The chain couples TRBV4-1 to TRBJ2-2, with D possibly matching TRBD2 (7 bases). The CDR3 sequence is 16 residues long. V lost 0 bases to trimming and J lost 5 bases, with 13 bases between them. Germline values: CDR1 MGHRA, CDR2 YSYEKL. The CDR3 protein is CASSQDPGRGTGELFF. DNA for the CDR3: TGCGCCAGCAGCCAAGACCCTGGGAGGGGGACCGGGGAGCTGTTTTTT.

This chain joins TRBV6-1 and TRBJ1-2; D gene unclear. The germline V and J ends were trimmed by 0 bases and 8 bases, with 10 bases remaining between them. The CDR3 is made up of 13 amino acids. Germline V gene data show CDR1 as MNHNS and CDR2 as SASEGT. In nucleotides, the CDR3 is TGTGCCAGCAGTGAAGCAGTGCTCCGGGGCTACACCTTC. Its translation is CASSEAVLRGYTF.

The chain employs TRBV2 and TRBJ2-5; D may be TRBD1 (5 bases). The V gene lost 1 base and the J gene lost 9 bases, with 21 bases spanning the gap. The germline V gene encodes CDR1 SNHLY and CDR2 FYNNEI. This CDR3 has 16 amino acids. The CDR3 region is CASSEEGLQASMAQYF. CDR3 in DNA: TGTGCCAGCAGTGAAGAGGGGCTCCAGGCGTCTATGGCCCAGTACTTC.

V usage is TRBV6-6 and J usage is TRBJ1-3; possibly TRBD1 for D (5 bases). CDR3 length: 16 residues. Deletions cut 2 bases from V and 0 bases from J, with 11 bases between. In germline, CDR1 is MNHNY, CDR2 SVGAGI (reference sequence). In nucleotides, the CDR3 is TGTGCCAGCAGTTACGGTACAGGCTCCTCTGGAAACACCATATATTTT. It encodes CASSYGTGSSGNTIYF.

The gene calls are TRBV5-1 and TRBJ2-3; 8 bases are a match to TRBD1. In germline, CDR1 is SGHRS, CDR2 YFSETQ. The CDR3 is 15 residues long. V lost 4 bases to trimming and J lost 3 bases; unmatched junction nucleotides: 7. CDR3 loop: CASSVDRVETDTQYF. CDR3 in DNA: TGCGCCAGCAGCGTGGACAGGGTAGAGACAGATACGCAGTATTTT.

This clone was seen only a few times. The J gene is TRBJ1-1, the V gene TRBV6-6; D gene uncertain. Germline-derived CDR1 and CDR2 are MNHNY and SVGAGI (reference sequence). The germline V and J ends were trimmed by 6 bases and 7 bases, with 12 bases remaining between them. This CDR3 spans 12 amino acids. As DNA, the CDR3 is TGTGCCAGCAGGGGTGCGGGAGTTGAAGCTTTCTTT. As protein: CASRGAGVEAFF.

The J gene is TRBJ1-5, the V gene TRBV6-6; D not certain. Germline V gives CDR1 MNHNY, CDR2 SVGAGI (reference sequence). This CDR3 has 12 residues. V was clipped by 8 bases and J by 2 bases, with 7 bases between them. CDR3 amino acids: CASEGGNQPQHF. The CDR3 nucleotides read TGTGCCAGCGAGGGAGGCAATCAGCCCCAGCATTTT.

The chain recombines TRBV3-1 (or the pseudogene TRBV3-2) with TRBJ2-7; D possibly corresponds to TRBD2 (5 bases). There are 15 residues in the CDR3. Trimming cost V 1 base and J 0 bases, with 10 bases left between them. Germline loops: CDR1 LGHDT, CDR2 YNNKEL (reference sequence). DNA of the CDR3: TGTGCCAGCAGCCAAGGGCGGACTGTCTCCTACGAGCAGTACTTC. It yields the protein CASSQGRTVSYEQYF.

This chain connects TRBV3-1 (or the pseudogene TRBV3-2) to TRBJ1-2, with 7 bases aligning to TRBD1. Germline CDR1 is LGHDT and CDR2 is YNNKEL (reference sequence). Trimming took 5 bases from V and 4 from J; bases not matched to a gene: 10. The CDR3 extends over 15 amino acids. CDR3 region: CASSATKGAAYGYTF. The CDR3 region has the DNA TGTGCCAGCAGCGCGACGAAGGGGGCGGCCTATGGCTACACCTTC.

This clone was recorded once. The V call is TRBV4-1, the J call TRBJ2-1; TRBD2 matches 7 bases. This CDR3 comprises 17 residues. V was pared by 3 bases and J by 4 bases, with 12 bases of the junction left unmatched. The germline CDR1 and CDR2 sequences are MGHRA and YSYEKL. Here the CDR3 reads CASSQIVGLGSYNEQFF. Written as DNA, the CDR3 is TGCGCCAGCAGCCAGATTGTCGGACTAGGTTCGTACAATGAGCAGTTCTTC.

The V and J genes are TRBV20-1 and TRBJ2-1; D ambiguous. V was pared by 3 bases and J by 7 bases, with 7 bases between. The germline gives CDR1 DFQATT, CDR2 SNEGSKA (reference sequence). CDR3 length equals 11 residues. CDR3 DNA sequence: TGCAGTGCTAGCACAGTGAATGAGCAGTTCTTC. Translating gives CSASTVNEQFF.

The V and J genes are TRBV3-1 (or the pseudogene TRBV3-2) and TRBJ2-2; D remains ambiguous. Germline V gives CDR1 LGHDT, CDR2 YNNKEL (reference sequence). This CDR3 spans 15 amino acids. V was trimmed by 2 bases and J by 6 bases, leaving 13 bases between them. CDR3 coding DNA: TGTGCCAGCAGCCAATTAAGAGCTCTTGCCGGGGAGCTGTTTTTT. This codes for CASSQLRALAGELFF.

The CDR3 is CATAGPGGTEAFF. The CDR3 DNA is TGTGCCACCGCGGGGCCCGGGGGCACTGAAGCTTTCTTT. The V gene is TRBV24-1, the J gene TRBJ1-1, with D perhaps TRBD1 (5 bases). The germline CDR1 and CDR2 sequences are KGHDR and SFDVKD. The V end was cut by 9 bases, the J end by 4 bases, with 14 bases between. The CDR3 contains 13 residues.